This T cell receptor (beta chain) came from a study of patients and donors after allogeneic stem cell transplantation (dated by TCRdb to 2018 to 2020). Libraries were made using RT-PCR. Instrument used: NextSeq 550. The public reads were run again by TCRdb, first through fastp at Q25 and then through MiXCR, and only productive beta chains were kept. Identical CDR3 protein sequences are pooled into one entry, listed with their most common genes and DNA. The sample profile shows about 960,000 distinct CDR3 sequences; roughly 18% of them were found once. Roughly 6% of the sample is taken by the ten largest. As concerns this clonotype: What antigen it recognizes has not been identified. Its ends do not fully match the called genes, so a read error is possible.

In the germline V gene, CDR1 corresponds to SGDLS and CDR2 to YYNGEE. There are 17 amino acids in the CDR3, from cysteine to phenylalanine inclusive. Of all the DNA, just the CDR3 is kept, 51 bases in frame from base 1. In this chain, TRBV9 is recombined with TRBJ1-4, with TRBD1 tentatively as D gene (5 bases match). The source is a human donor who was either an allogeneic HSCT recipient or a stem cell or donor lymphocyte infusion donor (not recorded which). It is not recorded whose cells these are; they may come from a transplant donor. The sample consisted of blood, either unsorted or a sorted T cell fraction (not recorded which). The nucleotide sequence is TGTGCCAGCAGCGTAGCATTTGGGGGGGAGACTAATGAAAAACTGATTTTT. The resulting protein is CASSVAFGGETNEKLIF. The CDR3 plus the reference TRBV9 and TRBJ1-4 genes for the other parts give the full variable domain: DSGVTQTPKHLITATGQRVTLRCSPRSGDLSVYWYQQSLDQGLQFLIQYYNGEERAKGNILERFSAQQFPDLHSELNLSSLELGDSALYFCASSVAFGGETNEKLIFGSGTQLSVL.